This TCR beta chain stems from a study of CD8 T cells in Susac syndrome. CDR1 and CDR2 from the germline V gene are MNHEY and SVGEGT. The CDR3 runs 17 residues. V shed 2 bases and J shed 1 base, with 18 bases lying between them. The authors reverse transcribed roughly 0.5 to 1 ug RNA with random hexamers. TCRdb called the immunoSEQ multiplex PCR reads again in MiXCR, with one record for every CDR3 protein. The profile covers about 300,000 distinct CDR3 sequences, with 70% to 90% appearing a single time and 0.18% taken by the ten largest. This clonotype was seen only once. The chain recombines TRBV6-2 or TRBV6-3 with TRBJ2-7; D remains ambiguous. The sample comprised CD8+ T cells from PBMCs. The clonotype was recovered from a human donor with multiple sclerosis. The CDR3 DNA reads TGTGCCAGCAGTTACCCCCGTTCGACACGGTATTCCTACGAGCAGTACTTC. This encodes CASSYPRSTRYSYEQYF.